This TCR beta chain was sequenced during a study of T cell responses to AZD1222 COVID-19 vaccine. Findings of the study overall: Targeting of unmutated variant regions was reportedly seen in nearly half of spike-specific TCRs. After two AZD1222 doses, spike-specific TCR breadth and depth rose versus day 0.

V shed 2 bases and J shed 7 bases, with 7 bases lying between them. The CDR3 sequence is 12 residues long. Germline CDR1 reads SGHTS; CDR2 reads YDEGEE. With respect to this clone: No antigen is known for it. The sample carries other DNA sequences with the same CDR3.

Some clones are missing from TCRdb's copy, which holds only in-frame ones; the method was immunoSEQ multiplex PCR. Of more than 100,000 clones in the sample, 87% are singletons; the top ten hold just over 2.5%. The chain uses TRBV5-8 and TRBJ1-5; D might be TRBD1 (5 bases). The TCR was taken from an adult who received the AZD1222 COVID-19 vaccine. Source: peripheral blood, taken 28 days after the second AZD1222 dose. The CDR3 spells CASSFRDQPQHF. The CDR3 DNA follows: TGTGCCAGCAGCTTCAGGGACCAGCCCCAGCATTTT.